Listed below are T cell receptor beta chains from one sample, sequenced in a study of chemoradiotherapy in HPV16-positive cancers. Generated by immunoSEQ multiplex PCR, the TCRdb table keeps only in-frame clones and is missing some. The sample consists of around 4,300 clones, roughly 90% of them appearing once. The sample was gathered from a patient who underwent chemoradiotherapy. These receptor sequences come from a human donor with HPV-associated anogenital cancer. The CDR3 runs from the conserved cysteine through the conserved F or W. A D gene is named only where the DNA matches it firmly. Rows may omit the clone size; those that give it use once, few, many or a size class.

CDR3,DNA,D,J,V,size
CASSPTGIGEKLFF,TGTGCCAGCAGCCCGACAGGGATTGGAGAAAAACTGTTTTTT,TRBD1,TRBJ1-4,TRBV7-6,-
CASSEGSYSNQPQHF,TGTGCCAGCAGTGAAGGCAGCTATAGCAATCAGCCCCAGCATTTT,-,TRBJ1-5,TRBV6-1,-
CASSRPGLAVSYEQYF,TGTGCCAGCAGTCGTCCGGGACTAGCGGTATCCTACGAGCAGTACTTC,TRBD2,TRBJ2-7,TRBV6-6,-
CASSETNEQFF,TGTGCCAGCAGTGAAACCAATGAGCAGTTCTTC,-,TRBJ2-1,TRBV25-1,once
CASSESGKSPEAFF,TGCGCCAGCAGTGAGTCGGGGAAATCACCTGAAGCTTTCTTT,-,TRBJ1-1,TRBV10-1,-
CASSYAGGREKLFF,TGTGCCAGCAGTTACGCAGGGGGCAGAGAAAAACTGTTTTTT,TRBD1,TRBJ1-4,TRBV6-5,-
CASSREATLYNEQFF,TGTGCCAGCTCACGGGAAGCGACCCTCTACAATGAGCAGTTCTTC,-,TRBJ2-1,TRBV18,-
CASSELGTGSTEAFF,TGTGCCAGCAGTGAGCTGGGGACAGGGAGTACTGAAGCTTTCTTT,TRBD1,TRBJ1-1,TRBV6-1,-
CASRRAQATDTQYF,TGCGCCTCACGTCGGGCCCAGGCCACAGATACGCAGTATTTT,-,TRBJ2-3,TRBV5-1,once
CASSPQMGAGETQYF,TGCGCCAGCAGCCCTCAGATGGGTGCGGGAGAGACCCAGTACTTC,-,TRBJ2-5,TRBV5-1,-
CASSLGQGADTQYF,TGTGCCAGCAGCTTAGGACAGGGGGCAGATACGCAGTATTTT,TRBD1,TRBJ2-3,TRBV11-3,once
CAISRDRGNYEQYF,TGTGCCATTTCTCGGGACAGGGGGAACTACGAGCAGTACTTC,TRBD1,TRBJ2-7,TRBV10-3,-
CSVTTGGAGANVLTF,TGCAGCGTAACTACAGGGGGCGCTGGGGCCAACGTCCTGACTTTC,TRBD1,TRBJ2-6,TRBV29-1,-
CASSIFTGSGEKLFF,TGTGCCAGTAGTATTTTTACAGGGAGTGGTGAAAAACTGTTTTTT,-,TRBJ1-4,TRBV19,-
CASSVEGGELFF,TGTGCCAGCAGCGTAGAGGGGGGGGAGCTGTTTTTT,-,TRBJ2-2,TRBV9,-
CASSQLLAGGPDTQYF,TGTGCCAGCAGCCAGCTACTAGCGGGGGGACCAGATACGCAGTATTTT,TRBD2,TRBJ2-3,TRBV14,-
CASSLSIGSDGYTF,TGTGCCAGCAGCTTAAGTATAGGGTCGGATGGCTACACCTTC,-,TRBJ1-2,TRBV7-3,-
CASGFPPGHNEQFF,TGTGCTAGTGGTTTCCCCCCGGGCCACAATGAGCAGTTCTTC,-,TRBJ2-1,TRBV12-5,-
CASSLSFGTNQPQHF,TGTGCCAGCAGTTTATCGTTCGGGACGAATCAGCCCCAGCATTTT,-,TRBJ1-5,TRBV27,-
CASGRFYEQYF,TGTGCCAGCGGCCGGTTCTACGAGCAGTACTTC,-,TRBJ2-7,TRBV6-1,-
CASRTTGVASPLHF,TGTGCCAGCAGGACCACAGGGGTCGCTTCACCCCTCCACTTT,TRBD1,TRBJ1-6,TRBV6-5,-
CASSVHSGGGDEQFF,TGTGCCAGCAGCGTACATAGCGGGGGAGGGGATGAGCAGTTCTTC,TRBD2,TRBJ2-1,TRBV9,once
CASSQDAYGYTF,TGTGCCAGCAGCCAAGATGCCTATGGCTACACCTTC,-,TRBJ1-2,TRBV4-2,-
CSVLTGTANTGELFF,TGCAGCGTCCTAACCGGGACCGCGAACACCGGGGAGCTGTTTTTT,-,TRBJ2-2,TRBV29-1,-
CASSFAGGNEQYF,TGTGCCAGCAGTTTTGCGGGGGGCAACGAGCAGTACTTC,TRBD2,TRBJ2-7,TRBV2,-
CASRGPLNTEAFF,TGTGCCAGCAGGGGACCCCTGAACACTGAAGCTTTCTTT,-,TRBJ1-1,TRBV6-5,few
CASRGGQGGNQPQHF,TGTGCCAGTAGGGGGGGACAGGGAGGCAATCAGCCCCAGCATTTT,TRBD1,TRBJ1-5,TRBV19,-
CATRSSTGGRLEKLFF,TGTGCCACCAGAAGTTCGACAGGGGGCCGGCTTGAAAAACTGTTTTTT,TRBD1,TRBJ1-4,TRBV15,-
CASSLIARQASNTGELFF,TGTGCCAGCAGCTTAATCGCCCGCCAGGCCTCGAACACCGGGGAGCTGTTTTTT,-,TRBJ2-2,TRBV7-3,-
CASTKGQRSTDTQYF,TGTGCCTCTACGAAGGGACAGAGAAGCACAGATACGCAGTATTTT,TRBD1,TRBJ2-3,TRBV30,-
CASSPPVTDTQYF,TGTGCCAGCTCACCACCGGTCACAGATACGCAGTATTTT,-,TRBJ2-3,TRBV18,-
CASSLPEGGSYEQYF,TGTGCCAGCAGCTTACCCGAGGGCGGGAGCTACGAGCAGTACTTC,TRBD2,TRBJ2-7,TRBV7-9,-
CASSLPGFDKAEAFF,TGTGCCAGCAGTTTACCCGGATTCGACAAAGCTGAAGCTTTCTTT,-,TRBJ1-1,TRBV28,-
CASSLVTHHEGSSYEQYF,TGCGCCAGCAGCTTGGTCACCCATCATGAGGGGAGCTCCTACGAGCAGTACTTC,-,TRBJ2-7,TRBV5-1,-
CASSQSGASQPQHF,TGTGCCAGCAGCCAATCCGGGGCCTCTCAGCCCCAGCATTTT,-,TRBJ1-5,TRBV19,-
CASSVAAVSSYNEQFF,TGTGCCAGCAGCGTAGCCGCGGTGAGCTCCTACAATGAGCAGTTCTTC,-,TRBJ2-1,TRBV9,-
CAWRETGNSPLHF,TGTGCCTGGAGAGAAACAGGGAATTCACCCCTCCACTTT,-,TRBJ1-6,TRBV30,once
CASSSTYYEQYF,TGTGCCAGCAGCTCCACCTACTACGAGCAGTACTTC,-,TRBJ2-7,TRBV7-9,once
CASSLGDTPAPEAFF,TGTGCCAGCAGCTTAGGGGACACCCCGGCACCTGAAGCTTTCTTT,-,TRBJ1-1,TRBV7-9,-
CASSSGLAEQFF,TGTGCCAGCAGCTCGGGACTAGCAGAGCAGTTCTTC,TRBD2,TRBJ2-1,TRBV7-6,-